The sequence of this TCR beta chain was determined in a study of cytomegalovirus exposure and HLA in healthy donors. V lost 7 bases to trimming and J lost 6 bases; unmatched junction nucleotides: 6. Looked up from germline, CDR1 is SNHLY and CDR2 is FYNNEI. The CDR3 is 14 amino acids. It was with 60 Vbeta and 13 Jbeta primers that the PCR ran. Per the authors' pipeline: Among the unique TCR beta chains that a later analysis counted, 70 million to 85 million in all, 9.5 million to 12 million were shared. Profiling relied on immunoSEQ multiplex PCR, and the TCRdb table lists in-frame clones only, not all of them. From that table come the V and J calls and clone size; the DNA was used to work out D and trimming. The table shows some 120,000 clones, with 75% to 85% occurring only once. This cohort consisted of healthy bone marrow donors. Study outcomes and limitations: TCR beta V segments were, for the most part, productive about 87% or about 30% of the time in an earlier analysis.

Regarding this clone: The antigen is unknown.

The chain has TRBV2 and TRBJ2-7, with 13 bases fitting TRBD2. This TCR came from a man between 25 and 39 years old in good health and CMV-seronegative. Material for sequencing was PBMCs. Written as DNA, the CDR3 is TGTGCCAGCATTCGACTAGCGGGAGGCGGCGAGCAGTACTTC. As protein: CASIRLAGGGEQYF.